This TCR beta chain was recovered during a study of neurological immune-mediated disorders. Study outcomes and limitations: No sharing of CDR3 amino acid sequences was observed among expanded clones across subjects, suggesting private repertoires in all groups.

The cDNA was generated through 5'RACE incorporating 10-nucleotide random UMIs. TCRdb called the 5' RACE reads again in MiXCR, with one record for every CDR3 protein. Among 66,000 or so distinct CDR3 sequences listed, 5.2% were seen once. This clonotype was seen many times. The antigen is unknown. The sequenced material came from PBMCs. The receptor was isolated from a woman in her 30s with multiple sclerosis.

CDR3 sequence reads: CSARRQVGNYGYTF. The DNA of the CDR3 is TGCAGTGCTCGTAGACAGGTGGGAAATTATGGCTACACCTTC. The V call is TRBV20-1, the J call TRBJ1-2; tentatively, D is TRBD1 (6 bases). With 5 bases removed from V and 5 bases from J, the gap between germline ends came to 18 bases. The CDR3 extends over 14 amino acids. Looked up from germline, CDR1 is DFQATT and CDR2 is SNEGSKA (reference sequence).